This record covers a single TCR beta chain. Clones were read by immunoSEQ multiplex PCR, and TCRdb kept only the in-frame ones, dropping some. The table shows about 53,000 clones, with 86% occurring only once. The record originates from a study of technical replicates of blood from a few donors. The specimen sequenced was PBMCs. The receptor comes from a human donor in good health. Some clones in this sample may be carry-over from other donors' samples.

CDR3 region: CASRAGLAGVNEQFF. CDR3 in DNA: TGTGCCAGCAGAGCGGGACTAGCGGGGGTCAATGAGCAGTTCTTC. The rearrangement joins TRBV5-5 to TRBJ2-1; TRBD2 agrees at 14 bases. Germline V gene data show CDR1 as SGHKS and CDR2 as YYEKEE (reference sequence). V lost 5 bases and J lost 6; bases outside the gene matches: 4. The CDR3 runs to 15 residues.